Below, 21 T cell receptor beta chains from the same sample are listed, as sequenced in a study of cytomegalovirus exposure and HLA in healthy donors (dated by TCRdb to 2015 to 2018). The receptor library was made with the immunoSEQ multiplex PCR assay. The multiplex PCR relied on a mix of 60 forward primers for TCR Vbeta segments and 13 reverse primers for TCR Jbeta segments. TCRdb retrieved this table from immuneACCESS and kept in-frame rearrangements only. Not all clones are present; in checked studies, unresolved V genes account for under half, and no reason is known for the remainder. The sample has tens of thousands of clones on record. Approximately 2.9% of the sample belongs to the ten largest clones. Sequences were obtained from PBMCs. All receptors come from a man aged 40-49 years in good health and CMV-seronegative.

This chain joins TRBV4-2 and TRBJ1-2, with 9 bases that match TRBD1. The CDR3 is 16 residues long. CDR1 is LGHNA, CDR2 YNFKEQ, per germline. Losses at the gene ends were 0 bases for V and 4 bases for J; bases not matched to a gene: 6. DNA for the CDR3: TGTGCCAGCAGCCAAGAACACAGGGGGCTTGGCTATGGCTACACCTTC. This encodes CASSQEHRGLGYGYTF.

The chain combines TRBV18 with TRBJ1-4; TRBD1 is a possible D gene (6 bases). V was pared by 3 bases and J by 0 bases, with 11 bases between. The CDR3 runs to 16 residues. Germline lookup yields CDR1 KGHSH and CDR2 LQKENI. CDR3 sequence (DNA): TGTGCCAGCTCACCCCCGCAGGGGCCAACTAATGAAAAACTGTTTTTT. Encoded protein: CASSPPQGPTNEKLFF.

The chain employs TRBV2 and TRBJ1-1; D perhaps matches TRBD1 (5 bases). Germline V gives CDR1 SNHLY, CDR2 FYNNEI. The CDR3 runs to 11 residues. The V end lost 6 bases, the J end lost 12 bases, and 14 bases lay between the germline ends. CDR3 nucleotide sequence: TGTGCCAGCAGGGGGGGGTGGAGGCCTTTCTTT. Residues: CASRGGWRPFF. Variable domain in full (rest from reference TRBV2 and TRBJ1-1): EPEVTQTPSHQVTQMGQEVILRCVPISNHLYFYWYRQILGQKVEFLVSFYNNEISEKSEIFDDQFSVERPDGSNFTLKIRSTKLEDSAMYFCASRGGWRPFFGQGTRLTVV.

The gene calls are TRBV29-1 and TRBJ1-2; TRBD1 aligns across 10 bases. Germline V gene data show CDR1 as SQVTM and CDR2 as ANQGSEA. CDR3 length equals 15 residues. J lost 5 bases, V lost 6 bases, and 12 bases had no gene match. Here the CDR3 reads CSVKKGTGASYGYTF. The CDR3 bases are TGCAGCGTCAAAAAGGGGACAGGGGCTTCGTATGGCTACACCTTC.

The chain employs TRBV4-2 and TRBJ2-7; D may be TRBD2 (6 bases). V dropped 4 bases and J dropped 4 bases, with 17 bases sitting between them. This CDR3 contains 15 residues. Germline loops: CDR1 LGHNA, CDR2 YNFKEQ. The CDR3 protein is CASSLNFGGVYEQYF. The DNA for the CDR3 is TGTGCCAGCAGCCTGAACTTCGGGGGAGTTTACGAGCAGTACTTC.

V gene TRBV4-2 combines with J gene TRBJ1-6; possible D gene TRBD1, 6 bases. The CDR3 covers 19 residues. Trimming left V 0 bases short and J 3 bases short, with 18 bases between. In germline, CDR1 is LGHNA, CDR2 YNFKEQ. CDR3 residues: CASSQEGQRITLYNSPLHF. In DNA, the CDR3 is TGTGCCAGCAGCCAAGAAGGACAGCGAATCACGCTCTATAATTCACCCCTCCACTTT.

This sequence joins TRBV4-1 and TRBJ2-7, with 8 bases matching TRBD1. V shed 3 bases and J 7 bases; nucleotides not matched to a gene: 14. The V gene's germline CDR1 is MGHRA and CDR2 YSYEKL. This CDR3 is 16 amino acids long. CDR3 amino acids: CASSQGQEVLGGEQYF. CDR3 coding DNA: TGCGCCAGCAGCCAGGGACAGGAAGTCCTTGGGGGAGAGCAGTACTTC.

This chain links TRBV7-9 with TRBJ2-7, with 13 nucleotides matching TRBD2. The germline gives CDR1 SEHNR, CDR2 FQNEAQ (reference sequence). The V gene end was trimmed by 5 bases and the J gene end by 5 bases; junction bases not matched to a gene: 15. This CDR3 region has 18 residues. DNA for the CDR3: TGTGCCAGCAGCCCCCATCTCGGGACTAGCGGGAAGGCTAACGAGCAGTACTTC. Translation gives CASSPHLGTSGKANEQYF.

The chain combines TRBV10-3 with TRBJ1-1, with 10 positions matching TRBD1. The V segment lost 6 bases and the J segment 0 bases; nucleotides outside the gene matches: 1. Germline lookup yields CDR1 ENHRY and CDR2 SYGVKD. This CDR3 has 14 residues. CDR3 nucleotide sequence: TGTGCCATCAGGGGACAGGGGTTGAACACTGAAGCTTTCTTT. It translates to CAIRGQGLNTEAFF.

As DNA, the CDR3 is TGTGCCAGCAGCGCCAGGGGAACTAATGAAAAACTGTTTTTT. Encoded protein: CASSARGTNEKLFF. The chain couples TRBV5-4 to TRBJ1-4; TRBD1 might be the D (6 bases). The germline V gene encodes CDR1 SGHNT and CDR2 YYREEE (reference sequence). This CDR3 comprises 14 residues. Between the trimmed V and J ends, which lost 4 bases and 1 base, there was a span of 8 bases. Variable domain in full (rest from reference TRBV5-4 and TRBJ1-4): ETGVTQSPTHLIKTRGQQVTLRCSSQSGHNTVSWYQQALGQGPQFIFQYYREEENGRGNFPPRFSGLQFPNYSSELNVNALELDDSALYLCASSARGTNEKLFFGSGTQLSVL.

The chain recombines TRBV5-1 with TRBJ2-1; TRBD2 agrees at 15 bases. The germline CDR1 and CDR2 sequences are SGHRS and YFSETQ. The CDR3 runs 18 residues. Unmatched junction bases numbered 4, after V lost 3 bases and J lost 0 bases. The DNA for the CDR3 is TGCGCCAGCAGCTCAGGGACTAGCGGGGGGAGCTCCTACAATGAGCAGTTCTTC. Amino acid sequence: CASSSGTSGGSSYNEQFF. The full variable domain, in which reference TRBV5-1 and TRBJ2-1 provide the parts outside the CDR3, is KAGVTQTPRYLIKTRGQQVTLSCSPISGHRSVSWYQQTPGQGLQFLFEYFSETQRNKGNFPGRFSGRQFSNSRSEMNVSTLELGDSALYLCASSSGTSGGSSYNEQFFGPGTRLTVL.

The V and J genes are TRBV9 and TRBJ2-5, with D tentatively TRBD1 (6 bases). The V end lost 0 bases, the J end lost 7 bases, and 13 bases lay between the germline ends. Germline CDR1 is SGDLS and CDR2 is YYNGEE. The CDR3 totals 14 residues. This CDR3 is CASSVEGVGLTQYF. DNA of the CDR3: TGTGCCAGCAGCGTAGAGGGGGTCGGCTTGACCCAGTACTTC.

The chain combines TRBV28 with TRBJ1-5; a possible D gene is TRBD1 (5 bases). The CDR3 covers 13 residues. Per germline, CDR1 MDHEN and CDR2 SYDVKM. Deletions cut 6 bases from V and 4 bases from J, with 10 bases between. In DNA form, the CDR3 reads TGTGCCAGCAGGCAGGGTACTAATCAGCCCCAGCATTTT. It specifies CASRQGTNQPQHF.

V is TRBV5-1 and J is TRBJ2-2; 8 bases are shared with TRBD2. CDR3 length equals 16 residues. The junction had 5 bases not matched to a gene; V was cut back by 4 bases and J by 0 bases. Germline V gene data show CDR1 as SGHRS and CDR2 as YFSETQ. The CDR3 sequence: CASSAARGANTGELFF. CDR3 nucleotides: TGCGCCAGCAGCGCAGCGCGGGGGGCGAACACCGGGGAGCTGTTTTTT.

This chain links TRBV6-4 with TRBJ2-3; the D gene is possibly TRBD2 (5 bases). V lost 0 bases and J lost 3, with 7 bases in between. This CDR3 comprises 14 residues. Germline values: CDR1 MRHNA, CDR2 SNTAGT. Here the CDR3 reads CASSDSPGTDTQYF. The DNA for the CDR3 is TGTGCCAGCAGTGACTCGCCGGGGACAGATACGCAGTATTTT.

This rearrangement joins TRBV9 to TRBJ1-3, with TRBD1 matching over 8 bases. CDR3 length equals 16 residues. Losses at the gene ends were 0 bases for V and 4 bases for J; bases not matched to a gene: 6. Germline V gene sequence: CDR1 SGDLS, CDR2 YYNGEE. CDR3 sequence reads: CASSVGTGSFGNTIYF. DNA for the CDR3: TGTGCCAGCAGCGTAGGGACAGGGTCTTTCGGAAACACCATATATTTT. The whole variable domain, filled in from reference TRBV9 and TRBJ1-3, reads DSGVTQTPKHLITATGQRVTLRCSPRSGDLSVYWYQQSLDQGLQFLIQYYNGEERAKGNILERFSAQQFPDLHSELNLSSLELGDSALYFCASSVGTGSFGNTIYFGEGSWLTVV.

The J gene is TRBJ2-1, the V gene TRBV5-1, with 7 bases aligning to TRBD1. V lost 5 bases to trimming and J lost 4 bases; unmatched junction nucleotides: 15. There are 17 residues in the CDR3. Germline V gives CDR1 SGHRS, CDR2 YFSETQ. The CDR3 region is CASRLYVRDSGYNEQFF. The CDR3 region has the DNA TGCGCCAGCAGATTATATGTCCGGGACAGTGGGTACAATGAGCAGTTCTTC.

This chain joins TRBV5-1 and TRBJ1-1; TRBD1 might be the D (6 bases). V lost 4 bases to trimming and J lost 9 bases, with 19 bases between them. The CDR3 has 14 amino acids. Germline lookup yields CDR1 SGHRS and CDR2 YFSETQ. This CDR3 reads CASSRDMLTTQAFF. The CDR3 nucleotides read TGCGCCAGCAGCCGGGACATGCTAACCACACAAGCTTTCTTT. The entire variable domain, with the rest obtained from reference TRBV5-1 and TRBJ1-1, is as follows: KAGVTQTPRYLIKTRGQQVTLSCSPISGHRSVSWYQQTPGQGLQFLFEYFSETQRNKGNFPGRFSGRQFSNSRSEMNVSTLELGDSALYLCASSRDMLTTQAFFGQGTRLTVV.

V usage is TRBV4-1 and J usage is TRBJ1-2, with D perhaps matching TRBD1 (5 bases). V lost 4 bases, J lost 4 bases, and 22 bases lay in between. Germline CDR1 reads MGHRA; CDR2 reads YSYEKL. The CDR3 is made up of 17 amino acids. As DNA, the CDR3 is TGCGCCAGCAGCCCGGAAGGGCAGGGCCAAGCCCTCTATGGCTACACCTTC. Its translation: CASSPEGQGQALYGYTF.

The rearrangement uses TRBV18 and TRBJ1-4; 8 positions agree with TRBD1. Germline trimming cut 6 bases from V and 7 bases from J; bases unmatched to any gene: 7. The CDR3 extends over 14 amino acids. The V gene's germline CDR1 is KGHSH and CDR2 LQKENI. The CDR3 DNA follows: TGTGCCAGCTCCGTTGACAGGGGAGCTGAAAAACTGTTTTTT. Its protein product is CASSVDRGAEKLFF.

The rearrangement uses TRBV5-5 and TRBJ2-1, with TRBD2 matching 7 bases. From germline, CDR1 is SGHKS and CDR2 YYEKEE (reference sequence). Germline trimming cut 4 bases from V and 8 bases from J; bases unmatched to any gene: 12. The CDR3 consists of 15 residues. The CDR3 nucleotides read TGTGCCAGCAGCCCAGTTACACCAGCGGGATATGAGCAGTTCTTC. It codes for CASSPVTPAGYEQFF.